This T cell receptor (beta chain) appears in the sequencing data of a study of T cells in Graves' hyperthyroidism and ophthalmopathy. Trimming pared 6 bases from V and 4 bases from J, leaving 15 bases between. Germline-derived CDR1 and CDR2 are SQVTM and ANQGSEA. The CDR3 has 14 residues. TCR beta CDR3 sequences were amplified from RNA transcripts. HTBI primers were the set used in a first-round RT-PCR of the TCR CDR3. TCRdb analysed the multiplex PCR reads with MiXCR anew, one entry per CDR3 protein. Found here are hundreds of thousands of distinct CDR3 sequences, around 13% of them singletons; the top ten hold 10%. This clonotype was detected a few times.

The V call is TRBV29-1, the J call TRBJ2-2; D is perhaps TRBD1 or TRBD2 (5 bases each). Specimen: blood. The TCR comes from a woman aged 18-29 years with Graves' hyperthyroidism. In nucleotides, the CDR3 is TGCAGCGTGGGCCGGGACCCAAGCACCGGGGAGCTGTTTTTT. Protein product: CSVGRDPSTGELFF.